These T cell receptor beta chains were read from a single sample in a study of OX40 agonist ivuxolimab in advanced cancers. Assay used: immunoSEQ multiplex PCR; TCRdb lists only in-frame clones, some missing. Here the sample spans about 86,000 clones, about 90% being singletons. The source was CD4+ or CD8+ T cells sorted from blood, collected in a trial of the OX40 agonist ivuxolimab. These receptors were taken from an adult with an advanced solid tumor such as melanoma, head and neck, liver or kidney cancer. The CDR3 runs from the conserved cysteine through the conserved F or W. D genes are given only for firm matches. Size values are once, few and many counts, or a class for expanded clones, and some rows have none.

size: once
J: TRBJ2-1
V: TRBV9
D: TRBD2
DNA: TGTGCCAGCAGCGCTACGACCCCTAGCGGGAAGCAGTTCTTC
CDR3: CASSATTPSGKQFF

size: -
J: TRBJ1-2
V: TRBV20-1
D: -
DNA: TGCAGTGCCTCGGGGGGGCTAGGCTACACCTTC
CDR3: CSASGGLGYTF

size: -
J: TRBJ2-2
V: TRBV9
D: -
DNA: TGTGCCAGCAGCGTAGAATCACGGAGCACCGGGGAGCTGTTTTTT
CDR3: CASSVESRSTGELFF

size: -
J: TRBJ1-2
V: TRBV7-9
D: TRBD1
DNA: TGTGCCAGCAGCCCCGGACAGGGTTATGGCTACACCTTC
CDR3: CASSPGQGYGYTF

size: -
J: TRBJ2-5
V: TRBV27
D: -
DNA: TGTGCCAGCAGTTTAATGGGTCCCCGGCAGACCCAGTACTTC
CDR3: CASSLMGPRQTQYF

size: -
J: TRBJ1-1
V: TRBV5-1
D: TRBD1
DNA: TGCGCCAGCAGTTCGGGGACAGGGATGATGAACACTGAAGCTTTCTTT
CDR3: CASSSGTGMMNTEAFF

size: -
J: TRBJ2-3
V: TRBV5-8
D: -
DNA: TGTGCCAGCAGCTGGGGAAATACGCAGTATTTT
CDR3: CASSWGNTQYF

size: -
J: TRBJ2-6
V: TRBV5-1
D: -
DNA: TGCGCCAGCAGCTGGGCCCCAGGCGGGGCCAACGTCCTGACTTTC
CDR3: CASSWAPGGANVLTF

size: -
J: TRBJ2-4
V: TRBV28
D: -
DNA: TGTGCCAGCAGTACCCCCCGGCCCAAAAACATTCAGTACTTC
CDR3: CASSTPRPKNIQYF

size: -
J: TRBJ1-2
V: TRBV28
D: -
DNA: TGTGCCAGCAGTACCCCTGGTCGCTACACCTTC
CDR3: CASSTPGRYTF

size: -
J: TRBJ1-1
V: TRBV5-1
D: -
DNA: TGCGCCAGCAGCCTCCAAACAGGGAACACTGAAGCTTTCTTT
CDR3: CASSLQTGNTEAFF

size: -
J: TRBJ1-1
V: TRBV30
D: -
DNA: TGTGCCTGGAGTGTAGGTACTGAAGCTTTCTTT
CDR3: CAWSVGTEAFF

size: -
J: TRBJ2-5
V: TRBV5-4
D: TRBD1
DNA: TGCGCCAGCAGCCAAGGACAGGGAAGTGAGACCCAGTACTTC
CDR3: CASSQGQGSETQYF

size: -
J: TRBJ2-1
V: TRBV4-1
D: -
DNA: TGCGCCAGCAGCCAAGAGAGCCTCAGCTCCTACAATGAGCAGTTCTTC
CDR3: CASSQESLSSYNEQFF

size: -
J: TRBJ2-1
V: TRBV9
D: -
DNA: TGTGCCAGCAGCGACCCGGACTCTCGCTCCTACAATGAGCAGTTCTTC
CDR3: CASSDPDSRSYNEQFF

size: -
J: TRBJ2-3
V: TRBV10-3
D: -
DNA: TGTGCCATCAGTGAGGGCATGGCGTCAGATACGCAGTATTTT
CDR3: CAISEGMASDTQYF

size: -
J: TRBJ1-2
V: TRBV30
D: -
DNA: TGTGCCTGGAGAGGGTCTGGCAGGATCTATGGCTACACCTTC
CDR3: CAWRGSGRIYGYTF

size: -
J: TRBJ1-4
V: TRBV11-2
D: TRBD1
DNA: TGTGCCAGCAAAGGGGGCGGGGTAAAACTGTTTTTT
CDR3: CASKGGGVKLFF

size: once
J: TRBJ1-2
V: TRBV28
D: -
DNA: TGTGCCAGTGAGGGGGTTCCTGGCTACACCTTC
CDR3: CASEGVPGYTF

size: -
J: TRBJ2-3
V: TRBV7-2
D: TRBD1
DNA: TGTGCCAGCAGCTTAACCCGACAGGGAACAGATACGCAGTATTTT
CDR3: CASSLTRQGTDTQYF

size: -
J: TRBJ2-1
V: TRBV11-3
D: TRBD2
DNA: TGTGCCAGCAGTCGACTAGCGGCGCCTACCCATGAGCAGTTCTTC
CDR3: CASSRLAAPTHEQFF

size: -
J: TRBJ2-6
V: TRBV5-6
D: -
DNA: TGTGCCAGCAGCTTTACTGGGGCCAACGTCCTGACTTTC
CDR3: CASSFTGANVLTF

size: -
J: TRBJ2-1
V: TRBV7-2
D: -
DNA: TGTGCCAGCAGCTCACATCTTAATGAGCAGTTCTTC
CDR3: CASSSHLNEQFF

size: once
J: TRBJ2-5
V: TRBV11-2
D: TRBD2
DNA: TGTGCCAGCAGCTTTCGGAGCGGGAAAGAGACCCAGTACTTC
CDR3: CASSFRSGKETQYF

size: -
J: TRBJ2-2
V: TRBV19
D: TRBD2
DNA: TGTGCCAGTAGGACTGCGGGAGGAAACACCGGGGAGCTGTTTTTT
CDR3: CASRTAGGNTGELFF

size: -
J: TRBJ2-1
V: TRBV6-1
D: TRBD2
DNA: TGTGCCAGCAGTGAAGCGCGGGAGGGCGTTTTTCTCTTTAATGAGCAGTTCTTC
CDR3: CASSEAREGVFLFNEQFF

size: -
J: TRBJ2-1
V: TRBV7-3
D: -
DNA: TGTGCCAGCAGCGCGAGAGGGGAAGGCTCCTACAATGAGCAGTTCTTC
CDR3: CASSARGEGSYNEQFF

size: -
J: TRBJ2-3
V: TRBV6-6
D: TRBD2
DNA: TGTGCCAGCAGTCAAGCGGGGGGGAGCACAGATACGCAGTATTTT
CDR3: CASSQAGGSTDTQYF

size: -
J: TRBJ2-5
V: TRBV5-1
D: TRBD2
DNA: TGCGCCAGCAGCCCCATGCCGGGAGGCCAAGAGACCCAGTACTTC
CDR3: CASSPMPGGQETQYF

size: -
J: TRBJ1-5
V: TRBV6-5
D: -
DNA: TGTGCCAGCAGTTACGGGGAATACGAGCCCCAGCATTTT
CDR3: CASSYGEYEPQHF

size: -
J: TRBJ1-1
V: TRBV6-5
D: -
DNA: TGTGCCAGCAGTTACTCCGGCGGCGGCACTGAAGCTTTCTTT
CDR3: CASSYSGGGTEAFF

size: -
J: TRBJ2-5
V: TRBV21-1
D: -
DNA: TGTAACAGGCAAGAGACCCAGTACTTC
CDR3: CNRQETQYF

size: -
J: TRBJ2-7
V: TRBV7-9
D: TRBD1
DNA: TGTGCCAGCAGCTTAGCTGGGGCAGGGGGCGAGCAGTACTTC
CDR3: CASSLAGAGGEQYF

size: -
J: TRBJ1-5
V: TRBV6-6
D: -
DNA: TGTGCCAGCAGTTACACAGATAGCAATCAGCCCCAGCATTTT
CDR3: CASSYTDSNQPQHF

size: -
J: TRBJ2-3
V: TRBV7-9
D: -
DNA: TGTGCCAGCAGCTTGTACTCCACAGATACGCAGTATTTT
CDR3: CASSLYSTDTQYF

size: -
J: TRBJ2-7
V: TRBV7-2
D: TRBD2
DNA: TGTGCCAGCAGCATCTCGGGACTAGCGGGAGGCAACGAGCAGTACTTC
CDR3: CASSISGLAGGNEQYF

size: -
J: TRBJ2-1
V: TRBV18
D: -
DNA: TGTGCCAGCTCACCACCTCTGGCGGTCTCCTACAATGAGCAGTTCTTC
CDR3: CASSPPLAVSYNEQFF